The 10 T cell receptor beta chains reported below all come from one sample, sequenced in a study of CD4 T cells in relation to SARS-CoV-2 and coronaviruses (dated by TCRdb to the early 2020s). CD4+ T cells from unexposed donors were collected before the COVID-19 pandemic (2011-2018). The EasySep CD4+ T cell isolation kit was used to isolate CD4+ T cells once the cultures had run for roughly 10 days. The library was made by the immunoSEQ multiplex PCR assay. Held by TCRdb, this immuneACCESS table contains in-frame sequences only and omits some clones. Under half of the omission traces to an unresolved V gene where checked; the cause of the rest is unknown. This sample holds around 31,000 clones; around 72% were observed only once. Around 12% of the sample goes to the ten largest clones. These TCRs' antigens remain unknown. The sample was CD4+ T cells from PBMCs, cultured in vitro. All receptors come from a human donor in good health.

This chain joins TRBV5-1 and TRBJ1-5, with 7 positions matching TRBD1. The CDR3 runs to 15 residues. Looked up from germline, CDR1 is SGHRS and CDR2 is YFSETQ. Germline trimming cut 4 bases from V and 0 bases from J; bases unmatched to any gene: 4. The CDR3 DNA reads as TGCGCCAGCAGCCAGACAGGGCATAGCAATCAGCCCCAGCATTTT. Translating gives CASSQTGHSNQPQHF.

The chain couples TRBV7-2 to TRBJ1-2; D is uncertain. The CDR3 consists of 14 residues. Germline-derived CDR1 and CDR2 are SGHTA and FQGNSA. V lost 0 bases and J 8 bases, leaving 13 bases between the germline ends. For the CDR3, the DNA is TGTGCCAGCAGCTTAGCGTTGGCTACTGGGGGCTACACCTTC. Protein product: CASSLALATGGYTF.

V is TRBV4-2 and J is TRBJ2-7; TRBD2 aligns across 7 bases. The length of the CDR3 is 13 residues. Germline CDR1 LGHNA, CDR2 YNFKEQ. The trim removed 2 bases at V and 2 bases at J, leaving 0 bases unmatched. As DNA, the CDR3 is TGTGCCAGCAGCCAAACTAGCGCCTACGAGCAGTACTTC. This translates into CASSQTSAYEQYF.

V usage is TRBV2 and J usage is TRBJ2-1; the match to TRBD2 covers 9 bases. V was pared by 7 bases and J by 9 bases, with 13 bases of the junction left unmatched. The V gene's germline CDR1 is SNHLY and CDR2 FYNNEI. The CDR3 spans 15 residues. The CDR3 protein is CASTPRASGMGEQFF. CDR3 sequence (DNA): TGTGCCAGCACCCCCCGCGCTAGCGGGATGGGTGAGCAGTTCTTC.

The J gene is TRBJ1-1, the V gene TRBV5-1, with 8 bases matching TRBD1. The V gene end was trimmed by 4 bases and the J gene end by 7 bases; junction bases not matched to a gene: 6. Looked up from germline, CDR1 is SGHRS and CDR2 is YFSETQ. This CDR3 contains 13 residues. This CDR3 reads CASSPGTGSEAFF. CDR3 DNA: TGCGCCAGCAGCCCCGGGACAGGCAGTGAAGCTTTCTTT.

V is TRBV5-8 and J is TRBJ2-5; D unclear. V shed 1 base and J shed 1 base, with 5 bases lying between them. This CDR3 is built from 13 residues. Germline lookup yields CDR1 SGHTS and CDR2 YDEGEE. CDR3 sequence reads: CASSLYGQETQYF. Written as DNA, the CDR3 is TGTGCCAGCAGCTTGTACGGCCAAGAGACCCAGTACTTC.

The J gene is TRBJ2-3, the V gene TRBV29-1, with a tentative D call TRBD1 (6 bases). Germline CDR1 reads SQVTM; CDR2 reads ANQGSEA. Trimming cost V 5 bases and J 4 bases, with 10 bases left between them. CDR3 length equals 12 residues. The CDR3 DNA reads TGCAGCGTTACTACAGGGTCAGATACGCAGTATTTT. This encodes CSVTTGSDTQYF.

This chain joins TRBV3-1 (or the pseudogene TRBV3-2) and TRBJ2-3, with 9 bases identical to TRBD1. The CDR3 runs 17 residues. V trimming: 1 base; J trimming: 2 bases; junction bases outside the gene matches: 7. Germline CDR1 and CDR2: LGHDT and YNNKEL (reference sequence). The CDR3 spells CASSQVLGQGYTDTQYF. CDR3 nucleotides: TGTGCCAGCAGCCAAGTATTGGGACAGGGATACACAGATACGCAGTATTTT.

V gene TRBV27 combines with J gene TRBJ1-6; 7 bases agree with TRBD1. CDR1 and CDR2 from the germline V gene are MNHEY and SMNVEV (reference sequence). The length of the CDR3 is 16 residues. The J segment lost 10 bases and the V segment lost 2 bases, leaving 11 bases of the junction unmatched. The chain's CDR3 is CASSLGRDRARSPLHF. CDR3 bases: TGTGCCAGCAGTTTAGGCCGCGACAGGGCGCGGTCACCCCTCCACTTT.

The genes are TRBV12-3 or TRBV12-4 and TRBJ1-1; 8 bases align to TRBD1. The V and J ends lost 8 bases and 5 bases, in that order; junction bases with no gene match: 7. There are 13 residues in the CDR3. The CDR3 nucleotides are TGTGCCAGCCGACTCAGGGGGCATACTGAAGCTTTCTTT. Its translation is CASRLRGHTEAFF.